This T cell receptor beta chain derives from a study of blood T cells in healthy people across ages. A sample-barcoded 5' primer and a J-beta primer mix were used in a second PCR of roughly 7 to 11 cycles. Tags on each cDNA molecule came from a template-switch adaptor with 12 random nucleotides. TCRdb fed the 5' RACE reads into MiXCR, producing one record per CDR3 protein. The sample includes around 990,000 distinct CDR3 sequences, around 25% seen only once; the top ten take approximately 0.7%. This clonotype showed up just once. These data also featured in a second study, about T cells of mothers and their children. That paper states: Versus unrelated pairs, overlap was slightly higher in related mother-child pairs, without reaching significance.

Sequencing was done on a sample of blood. This receptor was obtained from a girl between 2 and 10 years old in good health.

The CDR3: CASSKQGGDTEAFF. The CDR3 DNA reads as TGTGCCAGCAGCAAACAGGGAGGAGACACTGAAGCTTTCTTT. The chain is built from TRBV21-1 and TRBJ1-1. TRBV21-1 is recorded as a pseudogene. This CDR3 is 14 amino acids long.